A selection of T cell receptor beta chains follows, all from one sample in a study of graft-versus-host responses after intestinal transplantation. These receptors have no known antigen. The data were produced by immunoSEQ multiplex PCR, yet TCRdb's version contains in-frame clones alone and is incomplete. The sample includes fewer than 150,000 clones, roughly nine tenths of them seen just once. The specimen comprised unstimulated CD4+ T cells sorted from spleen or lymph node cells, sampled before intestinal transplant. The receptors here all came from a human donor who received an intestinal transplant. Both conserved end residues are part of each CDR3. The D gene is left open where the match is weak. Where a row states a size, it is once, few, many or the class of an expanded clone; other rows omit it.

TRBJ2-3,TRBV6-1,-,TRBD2,CASSEQLAGGSDTQYF,TGTGCCAGCAGTGAACAATTGGCGGGGGGCTCAGATACGCAGTATTTT
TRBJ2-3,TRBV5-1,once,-,CASRWGLSVNTDTQYF,TGCGCCAGCAGATGGGGTTTAAGCGTTAACACAGATACGCAGTATTTT
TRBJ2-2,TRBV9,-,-,CASSVDWAFGGELFF,TGTGCCAGCAGCGTAGATTGGGCCTTCGGCGGGGAGCTGTTTTTT
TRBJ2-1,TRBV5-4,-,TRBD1,CASSFDRGPYNEQFF,TGTGCCAGCAGCTTCGACAGGGGCCCCTACAATGAGCAGTTCTTC
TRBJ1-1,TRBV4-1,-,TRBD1,CASSQDDRGRTEAFF,TGCGCCAGCAGCCAAGACGACAGGGGGAGGACTGAAGCTTTCTTT
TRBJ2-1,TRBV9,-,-,CASSVGLGGGYNEQFF,TGTGCCAGCAGCGTAGGTTTGGGGGGTGGATACAATGAGCAGTTCTTC
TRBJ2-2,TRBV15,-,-,CATSRAGHLNTGELFF,TGTGCCACCAGCAGAGCAGGACACCTGAACACCGGGGAGCTGTTTTTT
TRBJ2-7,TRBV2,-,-,CASSVRDGPLEQYF,TGTGCCAGCAGTGTTCGGGACGGACCCTTGGAGCAGTACTTC
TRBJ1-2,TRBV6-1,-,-,CASSEEVEGRYGYTF,TGTGCCAGCAGTGAAGAGGTTGAAGGGCGCTATGGCTACACCTTC
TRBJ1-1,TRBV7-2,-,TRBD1,CASSRLPGTGTEAFF,TGTGCCAGCAGCCGCCTTCCAGGGACAGGCACTGAAGCTTTCTTT